This TCR beta chain appears in the sequencing data of a study of blood T cell repertoires in COVID-19 (dated by TCRdb to about 2020). For the study in its entirety: The collaborator samples originated in the United States, Italy and Spain and spanned the acute and convalescent phases of COVID-19. Sample metadata almost always included a de-identified subject ID, COVID-19 status, age in years and sex. Deeply sampled blood TCRbeta repertoires from subjects exposed to, actively infected with, or recovered from COVID-19 were included in the dataset. HLA class I and class II types, where available, came from metadata supplied by the sample provider rather than from assay-based typing. The prospective study material was composed of cDNA or gDNA derived from T cells, B-cell-depleted T cells, or PBMCs. Samples came from the ongoing ImmuneRACE study (first 160 participants) plus 1,254 subjects from 6 global collaborators. The repertoires were released in a freely available public database intended as a resource for research on the immune response to SARS-CoV-2. Results the study describes overall, beyond this receptor: The quantity of clinical and demographic metadata differed by source and by participant and was supplied without curation.

A word on this clone: The antigen it binds to is not known. There are no base qualities to consult, and no much larger clone falls within one base.

One collaborating source in Seattle enrolled patients during active infection and followed them longitudinally through the course of disease. The collaborating institutions used their own protocols to collect whole blood in K2EDTA tubes. Collaborator samples were shipped for TCRbeta analysis as frozen whole blood, isolated PBMCs, or DNA extracted from either sample type. Taken from cysteine to phenylalanine, the CDR3 has 15 residues. Of the read, only the CDR3 DNA is kept; its 45 bases are in frame from base 1. Germline trimming: 4 bases from V, 6 bases from J; junction bases outside gene matches: 8. The CDR1 and CDR2 encoded by the germline V gene are SGHRS and YFSETQ. TCRbeta CDR3 regions were amplified from genomic DNA by means of the immunoSEQ Assay, a bias-controlled multiplex PCR. On the study's bioinformatics: Within the assay, amplification of reference gene primers was used to estimate how many nucleated cells each sample contained. Sequence reads were collapsed and filtered to measure the absolute abundance of every unique TCRbeta CDR3 rearrangement. For each sample, productive Simpson clonality was calculated as the square root of Simpson's diversity index across productive rearrangements. In TCRdb, the immuneACCESS table is reduced to in-frame sequences with V and J assigned. These tables do not hold every clone; where another copy was compared, an unresolved V gene accounts for under half, and the others remain unexplained. V and J calls and clone size are as listed in that table; D and trimming were resolved from the DNA. The sample has 200,000 to 250,000 clones on record, about 88% of them singletons. Of the sample, roughly a tenth falls within the top ten clones.

The sequenced sample was peripheral blood. The TCR originated in a woman in her forties or fifties with COVID-19, enrolled during active disease. The chain was built from TRBV5-1 and TRBJ2-1, with TRBD1 matching 9 junction bases. The CDR3 reads CASSDRDRESNEQFF. In nucleotide form, the sequence is TGCGCCAGCAGCGACCGGGACAGGGAGAGCAATGAGCAGTTCTTC.